This T cell receptor beta chain emerged from a study of control samples from healthy donors and cancer patients. Produced via immunoSEQ multiplex PCR; TCRdb's table is partial and in-frame only. The sample includes around 150,000 clones, around nine tenths of them seen just once. V lost 2 bases to trimming and J lost 3 bases, with 11 bases between them. CDR1 MNHNS and CDR2 SASEGT come from the germline V gene. CDR3 length: 14 amino acids. This receptor was taken from a young man in good health. Sequenced: blood. J is TRBJ2-7 and V is TRBV6-1, with D possibly matching TRBD1 (6 bases). CDR3 DNA sequence: TGTGCCAGCAGTGAATTGGGGACACTCTACGAGCAGTACTTC. Translation gives CASSELGTLYEQYF.